The sequence of this T cell receptor beta chain was determined in a study of early T cells in non-severe SARS-CoV-2 infection. Looking at the study overall: Sequenced bulk RNA came from whole blood that was unsorted, and chains were unpaired.

This clonotype was observed a handful of times. What it recognizes is unknown. In the library, individual cDNA molecules carried attached unique molecular identifiers. MiXCR, applied by TCRdb to the 5' RACE reads, yields one record per CDR3 protein. The table shows around 75,000 distinct CDR3 sequences, with 8.5% to 10% occurring only once. The study's findings and limits: The VDJdb matching leaned toward anti-spike CD8 responses and overlooked private and CD4 specificities.

The sequence was obtained from an adult who was a healthcare worker with PCR-confirmed SARS-CoV-2 infection or an uninfected control (not recorded which). The sample consisted of whole blood.

The CDR3 region is CASSLNRGDTQYF. Here the CDR3 DNA reads TGTGCCAGCAGCTTAAATAGAGGAGATACGCAGTATTTT. The V gene is TRBV7-8, the J gene TRBJ2-3, with D hard to call. The V end lost 2 bases, the J end lost 5 bases, and 8 bases lay between the germline ends. Germline loops: CDR1 SGHVS, CDR2 FQNEAQ. The CDR3 totals 13 residues.